Each of the 17 T cell receptor beta chains below was sequenced from the same sample in a study of follicular helper T cells after annual influenza vaccination. Using immunoSEQ multiplex PCR, the repertoire was profiled, and TCRdb retains in-frame clones only, with some absent. The profile covers 9,000 or so clones, with around four fifths appearing a single time and over 1.5% taken by the ten largest. The time point denotes: 2015-2016 season, pre-vaccination. Sequencing used CXCR5+ CD38- circulating T follicular helper cells from blood, obtained on the day of influenza vaccination. Described subset: circulating Tfh, non-naive CD4+CXCR5+PD-1+ (ICOS+CD38+ or ICOS-CD38-). The receptors originated from an adult who received the influenza vaccine.

The chain recombines TRBV19 with TRBJ1-1; unclear D gene. The CDR3 loop spans 14 amino acids. Germline lookup yields CDR1 LNHDA and CDR2 SQIVND (reference sequence). V shed 1 base and J shed 0 bases, with 6 bases lying between them. CDR3: CASSIGQLNTEAFF. CDR3 bases: TGTGCCAGTAGTATAGGCCAACTGAACACTGAAGCTTTCTTT.

The V call is TRBV2, the J call TRBJ2-5; no clear D gene. The V end was cut by 5 bases, the J end by 0 bases, with 1 base between. Germline CDR1 and CDR2: SNHLY and FYNNEI. There are 11 residues in the CDR3. CDR3 in DNA: TGTGCCAGCAGTTACCAAGAGACCCAGTACTTC. It is translated as CASSYQETQYF.

V is TRBV7-9 and J is TRBJ2-5; 10 nucleotides match TRBD2. V was clipped by 5 bases and J by 3 bases; unmatched bases: 3. This CDR3 has 14 amino acids. Germline V gene data show CDR1 as SEHNR and CDR2 as FQNEAQ (reference sequence). As DNA, the CDR3 is TGTGCCAGCAGCGCCGGACTAGCGGAAGAGACCCAGTACTTC. Translating gives CASSAGLAEETQYF.

CDR3 DNA: TGTGCCAGCAGTTTATTAGGGGGCGAGGACACCGGGGAGCTGTTTTTT. Translated: CASSLLGGEDTGELFF. The V gene is TRBV27, the J gene TRBJ2-2; 7 bases are a match to TRBD1. The germline V gene encodes CDR1 MNHEY and CDR2 SMNVEV (reference sequence). The CDR3 consists of 16 residues. V shed 1 base, J shed 3 bases, and the junction held 5 bases outside the gene matches.

The chain couples TRBV2 to TRBJ2-1, with 11 bases fitting TRBD2. CDR1 is SNHLY and CDR2 is FYNNEI in the germline V gene. After removal of 6 bases from V and 7 bases from J, the junction contained 5 bases not matched to a gene. CDR3 length equals 14 residues. CDR3 amino acids: CASRTGLAGNEQFF. The CDR3 DNA follows: TGTGCCAGCAGGACAGGACTAGCGGGTAATGAGCAGTTCTTC.

The CDR3: CASILGREGNEQFF. CDR3 nucleotides: TGTGCCAGCATCCTGGGGCGGGAGGGAAATGAGCAGTTCTTC. The J gene is TRBJ2-1, the V gene TRBV11-2; TRBD2 aligns across 9 bases. Germline CDR1 and CDR2: SGHAT and FQNNGV. This CDR3 region has 14 residues. V shed 7 bases, J shed 7 bases, and the junction held 8 bases outside the gene matches.

The chain is built from TRBV6-5 and TRBJ2-7; possibly TRBD2 for D (5 bases). Germline lookup yields CDR1 MNHEY and CDR2 SVGAGI. Trimming shortened V by 6 bases and J by 3 bases, and 15 bases separated the two germline ends. There are 14 residues in the CDR3. Here the CDR3 DNA reads TGTGCCAGCAGGACTGGCCTAGCCAGCTACGAGCAGTACTTC. It translates to CASRTGLASYEQYF.

The table lists this clone with a count of one. The chain is built from TRBV7-3 and TRBJ1-6; no definite D call. In germline, CDR1 is SGHTA, CDR2 FQGTGA. This CDR3 contains 16 residues. The ends were cut back, 7 bases at V and 5 bases at J, with 18 bases in the middle. The CDR3 region has the DNA TGTGCCAGCACCTCGGACCGAGTGGCTAATAATTCACCCCTCCACTTT. As protein: CASTSDRVANNSPLHF. The full variable domain, rest sourced from reference TRBV7-3 and TRBJ1-6, is GAGVSQTPSNKVTEKGKYVELRCDPISGHTALYWYRQSLGQGPEFLIYFQGTGAADDSGLPNDRFFAVRPEGSVSTLKIQRTERGDSAVYLCASTSDRVANNSPLHFGNGTRLTVT.

About this clone itself: Other DNA sequences of this sample code for an identical CDR3. The rearrangement uses TRBV11-3 and TRBJ2-5; D unclear. This CDR3 contains 13 residues. V was cut by 6 bases and J by 4 bases, with 12 bases left in between. The germline V gene encodes CDR1 SGHNT and CDR2 YENEEA. CDR3 DNA sequence: TGTGCCAGCAGTCTTGGGGAAGGAGAGACCCAGTACTTC. This translates into CASSLGEGETQYF.

The genes are TRBV29-1 and TRBJ2-7; 10 bases agree with TRBD1. V was clipped by 2 bases and J by 8 bases; unmatched bases: 9. The CDR3 is 14 amino acids. Germline CDR1 reads SQVTM; CDR2 reads ANQGSEA. CDR3 sequence reads: CSVEQDRGSSKQYF. The CDR3 DNA reads as TGCAGCGTTGAACAGGACAGGGGGTCATCGAAGCAGTACTTC.

V gene TRBV5-1 combines with J gene TRBJ1-1; D not resolved. V was pared by 0 bases and J by 4 bases, with 7 bases between. The germline V gene has CDR1 SGHRS and CDR2 YFSETQ. CDR3 length: 13 amino acids. The CDR3 nucleotides read TGCGCCAGCAGCTTGGGTTGGGGCACTGAAGCTTTCTTT. This encodes CASSLGWGTEAFF.

This clone was counted only a few times. The chain employs TRBV27 and TRBJ2-7, with D tentatively TRBD1 (6 bases). V was trimmed by 2 bases and J by 4 bases, leaving 9 bases between them. This CDR3 is 13 amino acids long. Germline V gene sequence: CDR1 MNHEY, CDR2 SMNVEV (reference sequence). CDR3 nucleotides: TGTGCCAGCAGTTTACAAGGGGGATACGAGCAGTACTTC. Encoded protein: CASSLQGGYEQYF.

CDR3 DNA: TGTGCCAGCAGCTTACCGGGACTAGCGTACAATGAGCAGTTCTTC. Encoded protein: CASSLPGLAYNEQFF. The J gene is TRBJ2-1, the V gene TRBV7-9; 10 bases agree with TRBD2. This CDR3 is 15 amino acids long. V shed 2 bases, J shed 4 bases, and the junction held 2 bases outside the gene matches. Germline V lookup: CDR1 SEHNR, CDR2 FQNEAQ (reference sequence). Filled out from reference TRBV7-9 and TRBJ2-1, the complete variable domain reads DTGVSQNPRHKITKRGQNVTFRCDPISEHNRLYWYRQTLGQGPEFLTYFQNEAQLEKSRLLSDRFSAERPKGSFSTLEIQRTEQGDSAMYLCASSLPGLAYNEQFFGPGTRLTVL.

The V gene is TRBV2, the J gene TRBJ1-2; D unresolved. There are 11 residues in the CDR3. The V and J ends lost 7 bases and 9 bases respectively, with 12 bases between them. Germline-derived CDR1 and CDR2 are SNHLY and FYNNEI. As DNA, the CDR3 is TGTGCCAGCACCATCGTGCTTAGCTACACCTTC. It specifies CASTIVLSYTF.

CDR3 coding DNA: TGTGCCAGCAGTCTATCGACAGGGGGGAACACTGAAGCTTTCTTT. It codes for CASSLSTGGNTEAFF. The rearrangement links TRBV28 to TRBJ1-1; 9 bases agree with TRBD1. Per the germline V gene, CDR1 is MDHEN and CDR2 is SYDVKM. This CDR3 contains 15 residues. V shed 5 bases, J shed 1 base, and the junction held 5 bases outside the gene matches. Full variable domain (remainder filled in from reference TRBV28 and TRBJ1-1): DVKVTQSSRYLVKRTGEKVFLECVQDMDHENMFWYRQDPGLGLRLIYFSYDVKMKEKGDIPEGYSVSREKKERFSLILESASTNQTSMYLCASSLSTGGNTEAFFGQGTRLTVV.

This clone was recorded once. The chain links TRBV28 to TRBJ2-1, with 9 bases lining up with TRBD2. The CDR3 covers 18 residues. Germline V lookup: CDR1 MDHEN, CDR2 SYDVKM. With V trimmed by 5 bases and J by 0 bases, 11 bases remained unmatched. DNA for the CDR3: TGTGCCAGCAGTCCTACCGGGACTAGCCTTAGCTCCTACAATGAGCAGTTCTTC. This translates into CASSPTGTSLSSYNEQFF.

The CDR3 region is CASSLRQGAGELFF. In DNA, the CDR3 is TGCGCCAGCAGCTTAAGACAGGGGGCCGGGGAGCTGTTTTTT. The chain is built from TRBV5-1 and TRBJ2-2, with TRBD1 matching 9 bases. The V gene end was trimmed by 2 bases and the J gene end by 6 bases; junction bases not matched to a gene: 2. CDR3 size: 14 residues. Germline assignment: CDR1 SGHRS and CDR2 YFSETQ.